This passage covers 17 T cell receptor beta chains from one sample sequenced in a study of shared clonotypes between healthy human individuals. Using immunoSEQ multiplex PCR, the repertoire was profiled, and TCRdb retains in-frame clones only, with some absent. The repertoire consists of millions of clones, with approximately 95% occurring once and the leading ten covering around 0.13%. The sample comprised naive CD4+ T cells sorted from blood. The subset: CD45RA+ positively selected. The receptors originated from a young man in good health.

The chain has TRBV10-3 and TRBJ2-1; 9 bases are shared with TRBD1. This CDR3 contains 14 residues. V lost 11 bases and J lost 4; bases outside the gene matches: 9. Germline assignment: CDR1 ENHRY and CDR2 SYGVKD. The CDR3 spells CAGAQDRGYNEQFF. The CDR3 DNA reads as TGTGCCGGCGCCCAGGACAGGGGTTACAATGAGCAGTTCTTC.

The chain has TRBV5-8 and TRBJ2-7, with D perhaps matching TRBD2 (6 bases). The CDR3 length is 14 residues. Trimming removed 2 bases from V and 6 bases from J, with 15 bases in between. Germline V gene sequence: CDR1 SGHTS, CDR2 YDEGEE. CDR3 in amino acids: CASSLPGRQGEQYF. DNA for the CDR3: TGTGCCAGCAGCTTACCAGGGAGGCAAGGCGAGCAGTACTTC.

This clone was found once. This chain links TRBV9 with TRBJ2-3, with D perhaps matching TRBD2 (6 bases). The CDR3 is 14 residues long. V was cut by 0 bases and J by 5 bases, with 10 bases left in between. The germline V gene encodes CDR1 SGDLS and CDR2 YYNGEE. The CDR3 DNA follows: TGTGCCAGCAGCGTAGATGGGGGGATAGATACGCAGTATTTT. It encodes CASSVDGGIDTQYF.

The chain joins TRBV6-1 to TRBJ2-7, with 10 bases matching TRBD1. There are 14 residues in the CDR3. V dropped 7 bases and J dropped 7; count of bases not matched to a gene: 10. The germline V gene has CDR1 MNHNS and CDR2 SASEGT. The DNA for the CDR3 is TGTGCCAGCACCAGAGACAGGGGGCTGTGGGAGCAGTACTTC. Translation gives CASTRDRGLWEQYF.

The V gene is TRBV5-1, the J gene TRBJ2-1, with D unresolved. This CDR3 contains 15 residues. Germline values: CDR1 SGHRS, CDR2 YFSETQ. The ends were cut back, 1 base at V and 6 bases at J, with 14 bases in the middle. CDR3 in amino acids: CASSLSSTQSNEQFF. Written as DNA, the CDR3 is TGCGCCAGCAGCTTGTCGTCTACCCAGTCCAATGAGCAGTTCTTC.

In this sample, this clone turned up a few times. The sample holds other DNA sequences that translate to the same CDR3. The V and J genes are TRBV5-1 and TRBJ1-6; 9 bases are shared with TRBD1. Trimming at V came to 4 bases and at J to 1 base, leaving 6 bases not matched to a gene. The CDR3 covers 17 residues. The germline V gene encodes CDR1 SGHRS and CDR2 YFSETQ. CDR3 DNA sequence: TGCGCCAGCAGCCCTGGACAGGGGATTTCCTATAATTCACCCCTCCACTTT. It encodes CASSPGQGISYNSPLHF.

V is TRBV28 and J is TRBJ1-1; D not certain. Germline values: CDR1 MDHEN, CDR2 SYDVKM. Deletions cut 7 bases from V and 1 base from J, with 4 bases between. This CDR3 is built from 11 residues. The CDR3 coding sequence is TGTGCCAGCACATGGAACACTGAAGCTTTCTTT. Protein product: CASTWNTEAFF.

This rearrangement joins TRBV29-1 to TRBJ2-2; 8 nucleotides match TRBD1. The germline gives CDR1 SQVTM, CDR2 ANQGSEA. The CDR3 spans 15 residues. Trimming at V came to 3 bases and at J to 3 bases, leaving 6 bases not matched to a gene. The CDR3 spells CSVETGTGDTGELFF. As DNA, the CDR3 is TGCAGCGTTGAGACCGGGACAGGTGACACCGGGGAGCTGTTTTTT.

J is TRBJ1-4 and V is TRBV6-1; 7 positions match TRBD1. This CDR3 spans 16 amino acids. V dropped 2 bases and J dropped 8; count of bases not matched to a gene: 11. Germline CDR1 reads MNHNS; CDR2 reads SASEGT. CDR3 in DNA: TGTGCCAGCAGTGAACCATCGACAGGGACGAGGGAAAAACTGTTTTTT. It specifies CASSEPSTGTREKLFF.

The chain carries TRBV5-1 and TRBJ1-4; D call uncertain. Germline V gene lookup returns CDR1 SGHRS and CDR2 YFSETQ. The germline V and J ends were trimmed by 4 bases and 3 bases, with 10 bases remaining between them. The CDR3 runs 14 residues. The CDR3, as DNA: TGCGCCAGCAGCCACGACGGAGCTAATGAAAAACTGTTTTTT. Translation: CASSHDGANEKLFF.

The CDR3 loop reads CASSLGPGFSGNTIYF. As DNA, the CDR3 is TGTGCCAGCAGCTTAGGCCCGGGATTCTCTGGAAACACCATATATTTT. This sequence joins TRBV7-2 and TRBJ1-3; no reliable D call. Germline loops: CDR1 SGHTA, CDR2 FQGNSA. Trimming left V 1 base short and J 0 bases short, with 10 bases between. The CDR3 contains 16 residues.

With regard to this clone: Other DNA sequences from this sample encode an identical CDR3 as well. The CDR3 DNA reads TGTGCCAGCAGCGTAGACAGGGACTTCTATGGCTACACCTTC. Translating gives CASSVDRDFYGYTF. This chain uses TRBV9 with TRBJ1-2; D is perhaps TRBD1 (6 bases). Per the germline V gene, CDR1 is SGDLS and CDR2 is YYNGEE. The CDR3 totals 14 residues. V was pared by 0 bases and J by 4 bases, with 10 bases between.

The chain has TRBV21-1 and TRBJ2-3. TRBV21-1 is deemed a pseudogene. The length of the CDR3 is 14 residues. In DNA, the CDR3 is TGTGCCAGCAGCAAAGGACCCTCCCCCGATACGCAGTATTTT. It specifies CASSKGPSPDTQYF.

The chain has TRBV5-1 and TRBJ2-7; TRBD1 or TRBD2 may be the D gene (5 bases each). The CDR3 consists of 16 residues. The V end lost 4 bases, the J end lost 5 bases, and 22 bases lay between the germline ends. Germline V gene lookup returns CDR1 SGHRS and CDR2 YFSETQ. The CDR3 protein is CASSLPPGRGSHEQYF. CDR3 sequence (DNA): TGCGCCAGCAGCCTCCCCCCGGGACGAGGTTCCCACGAGCAGTACTTC. Drawing the rest from reference TRBV5-1 and TRBJ2-7, the complete variable domain is KAGVTQTPRYLIKTRGQQVTLSCSPISGHRSVSWYQQTPGQGLQFLFEYFSETQRNKGNFPGRFSGRQFSNSRSEMNVSTLELGDSALYLCASSLPPGRGSHEQYFGPGTRLTVT.

The chain is built from TRBV29-1 and TRBJ1-1; 7 bases agree with TRBD1. The J segment lost 7 bases and the V segment lost 6 bases, leaving 14 bases of the junction unmatched. The CDR3 consists of 14 residues. Germline lookup yields CDR1 SQVTM and CDR2 ANQGSEA. The CDR3 loop reads CSVSGTLPGGEAFF. The CDR3 nucleotides read TGCAGCGTATCTGGGACCCTACCAGGGGGTGAAGCTTTCTTT.

The rearrangement joins TRBV10-3 to TRBJ1-1; D perhaps matches TRBD1 (5 bases). Trimming cost V 6 bases and J 1 base, with 9 bases left between them. There are 13 residues in the CDR3. CDR1 and CDR2 from the germline V gene are ENHRY and SYGVKD. The CDR3 DNA reads as TGTGCCATCAGCCCGGGGGAGAACACTGAAGCTTTCTTT. This encodes CAISPGENTEAFF.

The rearrangement uses TRBV30 and TRBJ1-1; perhaps TRBD1 as D (5 bases). The CDR3 contains 14 residues. The V gene lost 6 bases and the J gene lost 5 bases, with 19 bases spanning the gap. CDR1 and CDR2 (germline): GTSNPN, SVGIG (reference sequence). DNA for the CDR3: TGTGCCTGCGGAAGGAGCGGGGGGGGGACTGAAGCTTTCTTT. Its translation is CACGRSGGGTEAFF.